These T cell receptor beta chains were read from a single sample in a study of graft-versus-host responses after intestinal transplantation. Method: immunoSEQ multiplex PCR; TCRdb's copy keeps in-frame clones and lacks some. Among about 12,000 clones listed, 85% to 95% were seen once. The sequences come from PBMCs, collected approximately 110 days after intestinal transplant. All receptors derive from a human patient who received an intestinal transplant, so some T cells may come from the graft donor. Both conserved end residues are part of each CDR3. The order of the fields is V gene, J gene, clone size, D gene, CDR3 protein, CDR3 DNA. A D gene is named only where the DNA matches it firmly. The size entry is marked missing in some rows and otherwise reads once, few, many or a size class.

v_gene: TRBV5-1
j_gene: TRBJ2-2
abundance: .
d_gene: .
CDR3aa: CASSLGGNTGELFF
CDR3nt: TGCGCCAGCAGCTTGGGCGGGAACACCGGGGAGCTGTTTTTT

v_gene: TRBV18
j_gene: TRBJ2-5
abundance: once
d_gene: TRBD2
CDR3aa: CASSLGLAEETQYF
CDR3nt: TGTGCCAGCTCACTGGGACTAGCGGAAGAGACCCAGTACTTC

v_gene: TRBV5-6
j_gene: TRBJ2-5
abundance: .
d_gene: .
CDR3aa: CASSPVDPGSYEQHF
CDR3nt: TGTGCCAGCAGCCCGGTGGATCCAGGGAGCTACGAGCAGCACTTC

v_gene: TRBV14
j_gene: TRBJ2-5
abundance: .
d_gene: TRBD1
CDR3aa: CASSQILGQGIYGQYF
CDR3nt: TGTGCCAGCAGCCAAATATTGGGACAGGGGATCTACGGGCAGTACTTC

v_gene: TRBV5-1
j_gene: TRBJ1-1
abundance: .
d_gene: TRBD1
CDR3aa: CASSLRTGGFLTEAFF
CDR3nt: TGCGCCAGCAGCCTCCGGACAGGGGGTTTTTTGACTGAAGCTTTCTTT

v_gene: TRBV5-1
j_gene: TRBJ2-1
abundance: .
d_gene: .
CDR3aa: CASSPNSNEQFF
CDR3nt: TGCGCCAGCAGCCCCAACAGCAATGAGCAGTTCTTC

v_gene: TRBV15
j_gene: TRBJ1-5
abundance: .
d_gene: TRBD1
CDR3aa: CATSRELDRVGNQPQHF
CDR3nt: TGTGCCACCAGCAGAGAATTAGACAGGGTAGGCAATCAGCCCCAGCATTTT

v_gene: TRBV10-1
j_gene: TRBJ2-1
abundance: .
d_gene: .
CDR3aa: CASSDTGRATYNEQFF
CDR3nt: TGCGCCAGCAGTGATACGGGTCGAGCTACGTACAATGAGCAGTTCTTC

v_gene: TRBV6-1
j_gene: TRBJ2-5
abundance: .
d_gene: .
CDR3aa: CASSDRPRYQETQYF
CDR3nt: TGTGCCAGCAGTGACCGGCCCAGGTACCAAGAGACCCAGTACTTC

v_gene: TRBV5-1
j_gene: TRBJ1-2
abundance: .
d_gene: .
CDR3aa: CASSLRQHYGYTF
CDR3nt: TGCGCCAGCAGCTTGCGACAGCACTATGGCTACACCTTC

v_gene: TRBV6-5
j_gene: TRBJ1-6
abundance: .
d_gene: TRBD1
CDR3aa: CASSWGQENSPLHF
CDR3nt: TGTGCCAGCAGTTGGGGACAGGAGAATTCACCCCTCCACTTT

v_gene: TRBV10-1
j_gene: TRBJ2-7
abundance: .
d_gene: TRBD2
CDR3aa: CASSLAGADYEQYF
CDR3nt: TGCGCCAGCAGCCTAGCGGGAGCGGACTACGAGCAGTACTTC

v_gene: TRBV7-3
j_gene: TRBJ2-1
abundance: once
d_gene: TRBD1
CDR3aa: CASSFRDSTYNEQFF
CDR3nt: TGTGCCAGCAGCTTCCGGGACAGCACCTACAATGAGCAGTTCTTC

v_gene: TRBV19
j_gene: TRBJ1-4
abundance: .
d_gene: .
CDR3aa: CASSIDGTPEGNEKLFF
CDR3nt: TGTGCCAGTAGTATTGACGGGACTCCGGAGGGGAATGAAAAACTGTTTTTT

v_gene: TRBV5-6
j_gene: TRBJ2-1
abundance: .
d_gene: TRBD2
CDR3aa: CASSPPGLAGRNEQFF
CDR3nt: TGTGCCAGCAGCCCACCGGGACTAGCGGGACGCAATGAGCAGTTCTTC

v_gene: TRBV7-9
j_gene: TRBJ2-7
abundance: .
d_gene: .
CDR3aa: CASSLLRADSYEQYF
CDR3nt: TGTGCCAGCAGCTTACTCCGAGCAGACTCCTACGAGCAGTACTTC

v_gene: TRBV7-9
j_gene: TRBJ1-4
abundance: few
d_gene: .
CDR3aa: CASSPPTESNEKLFF
CDR3nt: TGTGCCAGCAGCCCTCCGACGGAGTCTAATGAAAAACTGTTTTTT

v_gene: TRBV10-1
j_gene: TRBJ2-2
abundance: once
d_gene: .
CDR3aa: CASSDTGSAGELFF
CDR3nt: TGCGCCAGCAGTGATACAGGGAGCGCCGGGGAGCTGTTTTTT

v_gene: TRBV5-1
j_gene: TRBJ2-3
abundance: .
d_gene: .
CDR3aa: CASSYTFGSPTDTQYF
CDR3nt: .

v_gene: TRBV7-9
j_gene: TRBJ2-7
abundance: .
d_gene: TRBD2
CDR3aa: CASSRTSGRAPSYEQYF
CDR3nt: TGTGCCAGCAGCCGGACTAGCGGGAGGGCTCCATCCTACGAGCAGTACTTC

v_gene: TRBV4-1
j_gene: TRBJ1-4
abundance: .
d_gene: .
CDR3aa: CASSQVPLASVNEKLFF
CDR3nt: TGCGCCAGCAGCCAAGTTCCCCTAGCAAGCGTTAATGAAAAACTGTTTTTT

v_gene: TRBV7-8
j_gene: TRBJ2-1
abundance: .
d_gene: TRBD2
CDR3aa: CASSRPSGIVNEQFF
CDR3nt: TGTGCCAGCAGCCGTCCGAGCGGGATCGTCAATGAGCAGTTCTTC

v_gene: TRBV19
j_gene: TRBJ2-7
abundance: .
d_gene: TRBD1
CDR3aa: CASSNRDRGSYEQYF
CDR3nt: TGTGCCAGTTCGAACCGGGACAGGGGCTCCTACGAGCAGTACTTC

v_gene: TRBV4-1
j_gene: TRBJ1-5
abundance: .
d_gene: .
CDR3aa: CASSQGVGQPQHF
CDR3nt: TGCGCCAGCAGCCAAGGGGTAGGGCAGCCCCAGCATTTT

v_gene: TRBV7-9
j_gene: TRBJ1-4
abundance: .
d_gene: TRBD1
CDR3aa: CASSSGQRNEKLFF
CDR3nt: TGTGCCAGCAGCTCGGGACAGCGTAATGAAAAACTGTTTTTT

v_gene: TRBV6-5
j_gene: TRBJ2-5
abundance: .
d_gene: .
CDR3aa: CASSRQFQETQYF
CDR3nt: TGTGCCAGCAGCCGACAGTTCCAAGAGACCCAGTACTTC

v_gene: TRBV4-1
j_gene: TRBJ2-7
abundance: .
d_gene: .
CDR3aa: CASSQVRADEQYF
CDR3nt: TGCGCCAGCAGCCAAGTAAGGGCGGACGAGCAGTACTTC

v_gene: TRBV5-1
j_gene: TRBJ2-2
abundance: .
d_gene: .
CDR3aa: CASSPEDGELFF
CDR3nt: TGCGCCAGCAGCCCGGAGGACGGGGAGCTGTTTTTT

v_gene: TRBV2
j_gene: TRBJ2-1
abundance: .
d_gene: TRBD2
CDR3aa: CASSAGLAGESEQFF
CDR3nt: TGTGCCAGCAGCGCGGGACTAGCGGGAGAAAGTGAGCAGTTCTTC

v_gene: TRBV6-6
j_gene: TRBJ1-4
abundance: .
d_gene: .
CDR3aa: CASSSPGATNEKLFF
CDR3nt: TGTGCCAGCAGTTCCCCAGGTGCAACTAATGAAAAACTGTTTTTT

v_gene: TRBV11-3
j_gene: TRBJ2-1
abundance: few
d_gene: TRBD2
CDR3aa: CASSSAWGSGRADEQFF
CDR3nt: TGTGCCAGCAGCTCGGCCTGGGGTAGCGGGAGGGCTGATGAGCAGTTCTTC

v_gene: TRBV6-6
j_gene: TRBJ2-5
abundance: .
d_gene: .
CDR3aa: CASSDKQETQYF
CDR3nt: TGTGCCAGCAGCGATAAACAAGAGACCCAGTACTTC

v_gene: TRBV4-2
j_gene: TRBJ2-7
abundance: .
d_gene: TRBD2
CDR3aa: CASSQDGAGRGEQYF
CDR3nt: TGTGCCAGCAGCCAAGACGGAGCGGGGCGAGGAGAGCAGTACTTC

v_gene: TRBV30
j_gene: TRBJ1-2
abundance: .
d_gene: .
CDR3aa: CAWTPGGNYGYTF
CDR3nt: TGTGCCTGGACCCCGGGGGGGAACTATGGCTACACCTTC

v_gene: TRBV6-6
j_gene: TRBJ2-5
abundance: .
d_gene: TRBD2
CDR3aa: CASSRTSGRETQYF
CDR3nt: TGTGCCAGCAGCCGGACTAGCGGGAGAGAGACCCAGTACTTC

v_gene: TRBV18
j_gene: TRBJ1-2
abundance: .
d_gene: .
CDR3aa: CASSPKDIGYTF
CDR3nt: TGTGCCAGCTCACCGAAAGATATTGGCTACACCTTC

v_gene: TRBV9
j_gene: TRBJ2-7
abundance: .
d_gene: TRBD1
CDR3aa: CASSPGGDEQYF
CDR3nt: TGTGCCAGCAGCCCAGGGGGCGACGAGCAGTACTTC

v_gene: TRBV11-2
j_gene: TRBJ2-2
abundance: .
d_gene: .
CDR3aa: CASSLREVDTGELFF
CDR3nt: TGTGCCAGCAGCTTAAGGGAGGTGGACACCGGGGAGCTGTTTTTT

v_gene: TRBV5-1
j_gene: TRBJ1-1
abundance: .
d_gene: .
CDR3aa: CASSLKLENTEAFF
CDR3nt: TGCGCCAGCAGCTTGAAGTTGGAGAACACTGAAGCTTTCTTT

v_gene: TRBV2
j_gene: TRBJ1-3
abundance: .
d_gene: .
CDR3aa: CASSEGRVWVVPSGNTIYF
CDR3nt: TGTGCCAGCAGTGAAGGGCGCGTCTGGGTGGTGCCCTCTGGAAACACCATATATTTT

v_gene: TRBV30
j_gene: TRBJ2-5
abundance: .
d_gene: TRBD2
CDR3aa: CAWSRAGVETQYF
CDR3nt: TGTGCCTGGAGCCGAGCGGGAGTAGAGACCCAGTACTTC

v_gene: TRBV9
j_gene: TRBJ2-5
abundance: .
d_gene: .
CDR3aa: CASSPPDTRETQYF
CDR3nt: TGTGCCAGCAGCCCCCCCGACACCCGAGAGACCCAGTACTTC

v_gene: TRBV7-2
j_gene: TRBJ1-2
abundance: .
d_gene: .
CDR3aa: CASSLDGLGYGYTF
CDR3nt: TGTGCCAGCAGCTTAGATGGTCTCGGCTATGGCTACACCTTC

v_gene: TRBV7-9
j_gene: TRBJ2-1
abundance: .
d_gene: TRBD2
CDR3aa: CASSWEGLAGGPGDEQFF
CDR3nt: TGTGCCAGCAGCTGGGAAGGACTAGCGGGAGGGCCGGGGGATGAGCAGTTCTTC

v_gene: TRBV27
j_gene: TRBJ2-7
abundance: .
d_gene: TRBD2
CDR3aa: CASSLGGTPSGYEQYF
CDR3nt: TGTGCCAGCAGTTTGGGGGGGACTCCGTCAGGCTACGAGCAGTACTTC

v_gene: TRBV5-6
j_gene: TRBJ2-7
abundance: .
d_gene: TRBD1
CDR3aa: CASSGQGAYEQYF
CDR3nt: TGTGCCAGCAGCGGACAGGGGGCCTACGAGCAGTACTTC